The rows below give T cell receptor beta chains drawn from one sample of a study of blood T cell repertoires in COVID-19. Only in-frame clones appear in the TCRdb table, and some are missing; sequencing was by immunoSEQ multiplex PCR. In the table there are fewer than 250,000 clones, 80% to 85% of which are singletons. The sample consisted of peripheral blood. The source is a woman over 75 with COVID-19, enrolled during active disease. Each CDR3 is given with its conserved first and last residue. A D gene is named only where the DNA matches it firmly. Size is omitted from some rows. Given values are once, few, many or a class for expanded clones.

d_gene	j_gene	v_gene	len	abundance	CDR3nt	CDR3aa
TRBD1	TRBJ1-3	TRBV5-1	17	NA	TGCGCCAGCAGCATGGGGGACAGCTCCACTCTGGGAAACACCATATATTTT	CASSMGDSSTLGNTIYF
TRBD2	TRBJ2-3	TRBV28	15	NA	TGTGCCAGCAGCTTCAGACGGGGGGGCGCAGATACGCAGTATTTT	CASSFRRGGADTQYF
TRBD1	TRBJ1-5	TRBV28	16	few	TGTGCCAGCAGCCCCGGCTTGAGAGGGGGCGGTCAGCCCCAGCATTTT	CASSPGLRGGGQPQHF
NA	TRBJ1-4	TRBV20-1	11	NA	TGCAGTGCTACCCTTAATGAAAAACTGTTTTTT	CSATLNEKLFF
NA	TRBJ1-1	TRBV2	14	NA	TGTGCCAGCACATGGACAGAGGGGAACACTGAAGCTTTCTTT	CASTWTEGNTEAFF
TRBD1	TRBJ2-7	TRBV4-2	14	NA	TGTGCCAGCAGCCAGCCCGGGACAGCGAGCGAGCAGTACTTC	CASSQPGTASEQYF
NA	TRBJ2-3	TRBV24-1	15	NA	TGTGCCACCAGTGATGTAGGGGACAAGAAAGATACGCAGTATTTT	CATSDVGDKKDTQYF
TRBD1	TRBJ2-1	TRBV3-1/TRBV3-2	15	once	TGTGCCAGCAGCCAAGGGACAGGGGGAATAGGTGAGCAGTTCTTC	CASSQGTGGIGEQFF
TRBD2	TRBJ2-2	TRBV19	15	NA	TGTGCCAGTAGTCCGAGCGGGGTCCTCGGAGGGGAGCTGTTTTTT	CASSPSGVLGGELFF
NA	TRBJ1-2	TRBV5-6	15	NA	TGTGCCAGCAGCCCGACGGGTTTCGATTTCTGGGGCTACACCTTC	CASSPTGFDFWGYTF
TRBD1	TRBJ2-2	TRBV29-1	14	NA	TGCAGCGCTATTGGACAGGGACAGACCGGGGAGCTGTTTTTT	CSAIGQGQTGELFF
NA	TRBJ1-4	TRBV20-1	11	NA	TGCAGTGCTAGGACCCCGGCCGGGGTGTTTTTT	CSARTPAGVFF
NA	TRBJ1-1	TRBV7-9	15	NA	TGTGCCAGCAGCCCTCACCAACGGGGGAACACTGAAGCTTTCTTT	CASSPHQRGNTEAFF
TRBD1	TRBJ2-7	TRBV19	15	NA	TGTGCCAGTAGACTTGGGCACAACAGGGGCTACGAGCAGTACTTC	CASRLGHNRGYEQYF
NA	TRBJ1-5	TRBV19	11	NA	TGTGCCAGTAGCCGGGGTCAGCCCCAGCATTTT	CASSRGQPQHF
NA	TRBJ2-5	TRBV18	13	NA	TGTGCCAGCTCACGACAGGAAGGAGAGACCCAGTACTTC	CASSRQEGETQYF
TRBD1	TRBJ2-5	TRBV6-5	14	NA	TGTGCCAGCAGTAGACAGGGGGGAAAGGAGACCCAGTACTTC	CASSRQGGKETQYF
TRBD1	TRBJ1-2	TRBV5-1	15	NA	TGCGCCAGCAGCTATGGACAGGGGATTACCTATGGCTACACCTTC	CASSYGQGITYGYTF
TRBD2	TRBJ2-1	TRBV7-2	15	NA	TGTGCCAGCAGCTTAAGCGGGGGGGCCTACAATGAGCAGTTCTTC	CASSLSGGAYNEQFF
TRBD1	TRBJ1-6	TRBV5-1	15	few	TGCGCCAGCAGCTTGACGGGACAGGATAACTCACCCCTCCACTTT	CASSLTGQDNSPLHF
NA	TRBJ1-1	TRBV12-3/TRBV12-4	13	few	TGTGCCAGCAGTGGACAGCAGAACACTGAAGCTTTCTTT	CASSGQQNTEAFF
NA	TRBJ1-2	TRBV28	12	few	TGTGCCAGCAGTTTAAGGGGGACGAGCTACACCTTC	CASSLRGTSYTF
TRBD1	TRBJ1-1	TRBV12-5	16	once	TGTGCTAGTGGTTTGGTAAGGGGACAGGGGGTACTTGAAGCTTTCTTT	CASGLVRGQGVLEAFF
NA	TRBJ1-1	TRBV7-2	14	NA	TGTGCCAGCAGCTTAGGGGCCGGAGGGACTGAAGCTTTCTTT	CASSLGAGGTEAFF
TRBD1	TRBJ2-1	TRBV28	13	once	TGTGCCAGCAAAGGGACAGAGGCCCGAGAGCAGTTCTTC	CASKGTEAREQFF
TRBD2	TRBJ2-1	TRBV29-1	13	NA	TGCAGCGTTGAGCGGGGGGGCCGGAATGAGCAGTTCTTC	CSVERGGRNEQFF
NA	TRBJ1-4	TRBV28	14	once	TGTGCCAGCAGTCAGACTGAGCCTAATGAAAAACTGTTTTTT	CASSQTEPNEKLFF
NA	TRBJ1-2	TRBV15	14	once	TGTGCCACTTCGGCCGACGAGGCGTTATTTGGCTACACCTTC	CATSADEALFGYTF
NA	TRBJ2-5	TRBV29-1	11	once	TGCAGCGGGGGGCAGCAAGAGACCCAGTACTTC	CSGGQQETQYF
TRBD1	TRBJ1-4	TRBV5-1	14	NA	TGCGCCAGCAAACTGGGACAGTCTAATGAAAAACTGTTTTTT	CASKLGQSNEKLFF
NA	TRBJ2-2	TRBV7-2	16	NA	TGTGCCAGCAGCTTAGTTAGGGGCGCGAACACCGGGGAGCTGTTTTTT	CASSLVRGANTGELFF
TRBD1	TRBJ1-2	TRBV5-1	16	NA	TGCGCCAGCAGCTTGGGACAGGGGGCTTACGGGAGTGGCTACACCTTC	CASSLGQGAYGSGYTF
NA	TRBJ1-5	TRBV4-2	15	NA	TGTGCCAGCAGCCCTGTGGGGCCTCCCAATCAGCCCCAGCATTTT	CASSPVGPPNQPQHF
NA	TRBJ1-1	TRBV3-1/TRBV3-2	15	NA	TGTGCCAGCAGCCAAGATGCCCGGGGGGGGGCAGGAGCTTTCTTT	CASSQDARGGAGAFF
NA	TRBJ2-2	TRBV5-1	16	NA	TGCGCCAGCAGCTCTTCGACACCCATGAACACCGGGGAGCTGTTTTTT	CASSSSTPMNTGELFF